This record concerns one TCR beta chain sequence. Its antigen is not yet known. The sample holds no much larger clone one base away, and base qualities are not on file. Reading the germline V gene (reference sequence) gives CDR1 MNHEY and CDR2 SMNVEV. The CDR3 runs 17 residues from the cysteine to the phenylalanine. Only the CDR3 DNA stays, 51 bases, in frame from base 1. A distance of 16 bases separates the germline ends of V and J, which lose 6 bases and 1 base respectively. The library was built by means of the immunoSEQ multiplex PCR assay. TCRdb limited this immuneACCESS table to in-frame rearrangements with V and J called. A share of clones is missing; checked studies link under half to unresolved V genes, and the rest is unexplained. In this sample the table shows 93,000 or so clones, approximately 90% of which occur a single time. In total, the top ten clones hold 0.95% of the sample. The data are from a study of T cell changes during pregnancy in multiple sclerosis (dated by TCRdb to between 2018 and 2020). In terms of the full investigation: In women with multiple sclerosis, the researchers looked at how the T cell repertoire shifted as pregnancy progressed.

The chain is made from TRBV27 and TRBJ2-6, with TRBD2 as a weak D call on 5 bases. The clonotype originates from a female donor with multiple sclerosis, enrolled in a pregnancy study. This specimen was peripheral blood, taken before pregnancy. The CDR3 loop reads CASSFEGSISGANVLTF. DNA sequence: TGTGCCAGCAGCTTTGAGGGTTCCATTTCTGGGGCCAACGTCCTGACTTTC.